The entry below describes one T cell receptor beta chain. Its antigen is unknown. Per-base quality was not reported, and no clone a single base away is much larger than it. Library generation was performed with the immunoSEQ multiplex PCR assay. Processing in the source paper ran as follows. A statistical classification framework was developed to diagnose cytomegalovirus status using the catalog of TCR beta chain sequences. What TCRdb holds here is the immuneACCESS table cut down to in-frame rearrangements. Part of the clones is not present; checked against another copy, under half of the missing clones reflect an unresolved V gene, and the others are unexplained. That table is the source of V, J and clone size, and D and trimming were worked out from the DNA. This sample lists under 300,000 clones; 70% to 90% were detected once. The top ten clones comprise 1% to 1.5% of the sample. Separate from the roughly 650-subject first cohort, the validation cohort of some 130 subjects was the group to which the donors belonged.

The data are from a study of cytomegalovirus exposure and HLA in healthy donors (dated by TCRdb to 2016 to 2017). Regarding the study in general: According to a later analysis, the 120 validation repertoires were produced on the same platform as the 666 repertoires of the first cohort. The study aimed to test whether signatures of past pathogen exposure could be identified by cataloging public T cell receptors. Along with the roughly 710-subject first cohort, a separate validation cohort of roughly 110 different subjects was used. To predict cytomegalovirus infection status, the study combined high-throughput TCR immunosequencing, statistical association of individual TCRs with disease status, and machine learning. Results the study describes overall, beyond this receptor: Subsequent analysis determined that TCRs grouped into clusters in the first cohort also showed a tendency toward co-occurrence across the approximately 120 validation repertoires, and approximately 93% of cluster scores exceeded 0. In vitro tests confirmed that a few of the cytomegalovirus-associated TCR beta chains recognize cytomegalovirus antigens. It was suggested by the authors that the approach could potentially be generalized to other disease states and immunological phenotypes. The classifier was reported to diagnose cytomegalovirus status with high specificity and sensitivity in both the original cohort and the validation cohort. While some public TCRs were present in many individuals, most TCR sequences turned up only very rarely across donors. The study listed approximately 150 TCR beta chains as associated with cytomegalovirus. A later analysis lacked HLA typing for the validation cohort, so it scored co-occurrence in that cohort across all 110 or so repertoires.

Including cysteine and phenylalanine, the CDR3 has 14 amino acids. The sequence is cut down to CDR3 DNA, 42 bases in frame from base 1. Trimming takes 5 bases from V and 2 bases from J, and the germline ends sit 8 bases apart. CDR1 SGDLS and CDR2 YYNGEE were looked up in the germline V gene. The sequenced material came from PBMCs. The V and J segments used are TRBV9 and TRBJ2-6, and possibly TRBD1, on 6 matching bases. This clonotype was obtained from a woman under 40 in good health and CMV-seropositive. The CDR3 loop reads CASRQGAGANVLTF. The DNA sequence follows: TGTGCCAGCAGACAGGGAGCTGGGGCCAACGTCCTGACTTTC.